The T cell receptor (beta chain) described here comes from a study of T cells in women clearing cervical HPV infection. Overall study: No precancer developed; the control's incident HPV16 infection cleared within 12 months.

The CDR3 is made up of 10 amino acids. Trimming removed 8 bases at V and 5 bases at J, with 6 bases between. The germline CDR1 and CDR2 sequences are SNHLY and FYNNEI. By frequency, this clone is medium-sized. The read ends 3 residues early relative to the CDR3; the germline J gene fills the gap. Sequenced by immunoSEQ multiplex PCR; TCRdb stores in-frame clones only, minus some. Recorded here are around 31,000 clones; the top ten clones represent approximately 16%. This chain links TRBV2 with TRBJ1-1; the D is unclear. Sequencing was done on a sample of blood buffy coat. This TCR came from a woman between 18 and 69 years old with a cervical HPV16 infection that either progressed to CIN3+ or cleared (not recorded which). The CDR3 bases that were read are TGTGCCAGCGGAGGGACTGAA. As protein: CASGGTE. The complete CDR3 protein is CASGGTEAFF.